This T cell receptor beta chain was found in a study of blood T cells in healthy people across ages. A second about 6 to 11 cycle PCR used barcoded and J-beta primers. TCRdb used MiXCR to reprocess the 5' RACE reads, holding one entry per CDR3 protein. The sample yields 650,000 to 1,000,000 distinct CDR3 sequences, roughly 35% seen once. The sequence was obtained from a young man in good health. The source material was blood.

CDR3 protein: CASSATRNQPQHF. The CDR3, as DNA: TGTGCCAGCAGCGCAACAAGAAATCAGCCCCAGCATTTT. The chain combines TRBV12-3 or TRBV12-4 with TRBJ1-5; D is uncertain. The CDR3 totals 13 residues. Deletions cut 6 bases from V and 4 bases from J, with 10 bases between.